The clone carrying this TCR beta chain was seen only once. This record comes from a study of blood T cell repertoires in COVID-19. The CDR3 sequence is 18 residues long. The repertoire was sequenced with immunoSEQ multiplex PCR; TCRdb's copy has only in-frame clones and lacks some. The sample consists of more than 65,000 clones, about four fifths of them appearing once. This chain joins TRBV21-1 and TRBJ1-6; the DNA was not compared with TRBD1, the D call given in the table. TRBV21-1 is designated a pseudogene. What was sequenced was peripheral blood. This clonotype originated in a human donor in a cohort sampled during active COVID-19. The CDR3 DNA reads as TGTGCCAGCAGCAAAGGGTCGGGCAGGACAGGGCCCAATTCACCCCTCCACTTT. Its protein is CASSKGSGRTGPNSPLHF.